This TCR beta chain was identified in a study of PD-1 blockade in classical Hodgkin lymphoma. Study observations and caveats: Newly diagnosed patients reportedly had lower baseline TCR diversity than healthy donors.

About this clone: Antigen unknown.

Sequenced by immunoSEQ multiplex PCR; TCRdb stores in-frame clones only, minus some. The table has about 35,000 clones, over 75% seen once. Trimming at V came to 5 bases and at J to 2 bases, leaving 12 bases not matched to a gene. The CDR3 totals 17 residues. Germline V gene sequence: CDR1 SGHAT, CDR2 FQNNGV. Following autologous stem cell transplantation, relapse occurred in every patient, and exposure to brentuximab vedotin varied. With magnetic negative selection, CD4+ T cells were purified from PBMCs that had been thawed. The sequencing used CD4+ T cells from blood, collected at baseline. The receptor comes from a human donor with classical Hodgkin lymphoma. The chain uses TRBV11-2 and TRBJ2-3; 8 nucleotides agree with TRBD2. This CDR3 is CASSPPPGGRPTDTQYF. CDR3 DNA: TGTGCCAGCAGCCCCCCCCCGGGCGGGAGGCCCACAGATACGCAGTATTTT.